This T cell receptor beta chain originates from a study of blood T cell repertoires in COVID-19. As for the study in general: Material from acute and convalescent COVID-19 was sourced from the United States, Italy and Spain.

The V end lost 6 bases, the J end lost 2 bases, and 11 bases lay between the germline ends. Germline V gives CDR1 MNHEY, CDR2 SVGEGT. CDR3 length: 14 residues. Clones were sequenced by immunoSEQ multiplex PCR, and TCRdb holds only the in-frame ones, with some missing. The profile shows 250,000 to 300,000 clones, approximately 90% of them singletons. The receptor's source is a woman aged 55-69 years with acute or convalescent COVID-19. The sample was peripheral blood. The chain links TRBV6-2 or TRBV6-3 to TRBJ2-4; D unclear. The CDR3, as DNA: TGTGCCAGCAGCCTCAGTGGTACCAAAAACATTCAGTACTTC. This gives the protein CASSLSGTKNIQYF.